The source of this TCR beta chain is a study of siplizumab effects on memory and regulatory T cells. The study, taken as a whole, reports: About 75-95% of proliferating CD4+ or CD8+ clones had no assignable naive or memory phenotype.

Sequencing used immunoSEQ multiplex PCR; TCRdb keeps in-frame clones, though not all of them. The sample records about 100,000 clones, approximately 94% being singletons. This CDR3 region has 15 residues. The germline V gene encodes CDR1 MNHEY and CDR2 SMNVEV (reference sequence). The V gene lost 0 bases and the J gene lost 4 bases, with 7 bases spanning the gap. To note about this clone: As yet, its antigen is unknown.

What was sequenced was non-Treg CD4+ T cells sorted from blood. The V call is TRBV27, the J call TRBJ2-6; D call uncertain. The clonotype comes from a human donor in good health. CDR3 loop: CASSLSWAGANVLTF. DNA for the CDR3: TGTGCCAGCAGTTTATCGTGGGCAGGGGCCAACGTCCTGACTTTC. Filled out from reference TRBV27 and TRBJ2-6, the complete variable domain reads EAQVTQNPRYLITVTGKKLTVTCSQNMNHEYMSWYRQDPGLGLRQIYYSMNVEVTDKGDVPEGYKVSRKEKRNFPLILESPSPNQTSLYFCASSLSWAGANVLTFGAGSRLTVL.